The rows below give T cell receptor beta chains drawn from one sample of a study of OX40 agonist ivuxolimab in advanced cancers. The data were produced by immunoSEQ multiplex PCR, yet TCRdb's version contains in-frame clones alone and is incomplete. This sample has 35,000 or so clones; around 77% occur once, and the top ten carry 21%. Sample: CD4+ or CD8+ T cells sorted from blood, taken in a trial of the OX40 agonist ivuxolimab. These receptors originate from an adult with an advanced solid tumor such as melanoma, head and neck, liver or kidney cancer. Both conserved end residues are part of each CDR3. The D gene is left open where the match is weak. Only some rows state a clone size, as once, few, many or a class for expanded clones.

abundance: .; v_gene: TRBV4-1; j_gene: TRBJ1-1; d_gene: .; CDR3nt: TGCGCCAGCAGCCAAGATCCAGAGAACACTGAAGCTTTCTTT; CDR3aa: CASSQDPENTEAFF
abundance: .; v_gene: TRBV27; j_gene: TRBJ2-7; d_gene: .; CDR3nt: TGTGCCAGCAGTTCCCCTCGAGAGGGCTACGAGCAGTACTTC; CDR3aa: CASSSPREGYEQYF
abundance: few; v_gene: TRBV7-6; j_gene: TRBJ2-3; d_gene: .; CDR3nt: TGTGCCAGCAGCTTAAGTGGGGGCCGAAGCACAGATACGCAGTATTTT; CDR3aa: CASSLSGGRSTDTQYF
abundance: .; v_gene: TRBV5-1; j_gene: TRBJ2-1; d_gene: TRBD2; CDR3nt: TGCGCCACCACGCCAGACGGACTAGCGGGTAATGAGCAGTTCTTC; CDR3aa: CATTPDGLAGNEQFF
abundance: .; v_gene: TRBV15; j_gene: TRBJ1-1; d_gene: .; CDR3nt: TGTGCCACCAGCAGAGAGGACACTGAAGCTTTCTTT; CDR3aa: CATSREDTEAFF
abundance: .; v_gene: TRBV9; j_gene: TRBJ2-2; d_gene: .; CDR3nt: TGTGCCAGCAGCGCCCCGACGGGACACCTCAACACCGGGGAGCTGTTTTTT; CDR3aa: CASSAPTGHLNTGELFF
abundance: .; v_gene: TRBV7-9; j_gene: TRBJ2-7; d_gene: .; CDR3nt: TGTGCCAGCAGCTTGGGTAGCGCGATCTACGAGCAGTACTTC; CDR3aa: CASSLGSAIYEQYF
abundance: .; v_gene: TRBV5-1; j_gene: TRBJ2-7; d_gene: .; CDR3nt: TGCGCCAGCAGCTTGGGTCCGGGAGATAGGATTGCCTACGAGCAGTACTTC; CDR3aa: CASSLGPGDRIAYEQYF
abundance: .; v_gene: TRBV18; j_gene: TRBJ1-1; d_gene: .; CDR3nt: TGTGCCAGCTCAGCGACTTCCGGGACGAACACTGAAGCTTTCTTT; CDR3aa: CASSATSGTNTEAFF
abundance: .; v_gene: TRBV6-6; j_gene: TRBJ1-4; d_gene: .; CDR3nt: TGTGCCAGCAGTTACTCTGAAAAACTGTTTTTT; CDR3aa: CASSYSEKLFF
abundance: .; v_gene: TRBV7-9; j_gene: TRBJ1-1; d_gene: .; CDR3nt: TGTGCCAGCAGCTTAGGGGCTTCTGAAGCTTTCTTT; CDR3aa: CASSLGASEAFF
abundance: .; v_gene: TRBV11-2; j_gene: TRBJ2-7; d_gene: TRBD2; CDR3nt: TGTGCCAGCAGCTTAGGCGGGGGGCGAGGATACGAGCAGTACTTC; CDR3aa: CASSLGGGRGYEQYF
abundance: .; v_gene: TRBV4-1; j_gene: TRBJ2-7; d_gene: .; CDR3nt: TGCGCCAGCAGCCAAGATCGAGGCGAGCAGTACTTC; CDR3aa: CASSQDRGEQYF
abundance: .; v_gene: TRBV19; j_gene: TRBJ1-5; d_gene: .; CDR3nt: TGTGCCAGTAGTATCGATCGGGGACGGCAGCCCCAGCATTTT; CDR3aa: CASSIDRGRQPQHF
abundance: .; v_gene: TRBV27; j_gene: TRBJ2-7; d_gene: .; CDR3nt: TGTGCCAGCAGGCATCCCACGAGCTACGAGCAGTACTTC; CDR3aa: CASRHPTSYEQYF
abundance: once; v_gene: TRBV27; j_gene: TRBJ2-1; d_gene: TRBD2; CDR3nt: TGTGCCAGCAGCTTTCGGGGGGGTCGCCCCTACAATGAGCAGTTCTTC; CDR3aa: CASSFRGGRPYNEQFF
abundance: .; v_gene: TRBV29-1; j_gene: TRBJ1-2; d_gene: TRBD1; CDR3nt: TGCAGCGTTGAAGACCCGGGACAGGGAGGCGGCTACACCTTC; CDR3aa: CSVEDPGQGGGYTF
abundance: once; v_gene: TRBV28; j_gene: TRBJ1-1; d_gene: .; CDR3nt: TGTGCCAGCAGTCGAGTCACTGAAGCTTTCTTT; CDR3aa: CASSRVTEAFF
abundance: .; v_gene: TRBV5-8; j_gene: TRBJ2-7; d_gene: .; CDR3nt: TGTGCCACCGGGGTCGGAAGTTCCTACGAGCAGTACTTC; CDR3aa: CATGVGSSYEQYF
abundance: once; v_gene: TRBV4-1; j_gene: TRBJ1-4; d_gene: .; CDR3nt: TGCGCCAGCAGCCAAGGCCCGGAAACTAATGAAAAACTGTTTTTT; CDR3aa: CASSQGPETNEKLFF
abundance: once; v_gene: TRBV7-9; j_gene: TRBJ2-5; d_gene: .; CDR3nt: TGTGCCAGCAGCCATCCAGGCCGTAGTATCTTCGGCGGGAAAGAGACCCAGTACTTC; CDR3aa: CASSHPGRSIFGGKETQYF
abundance: .; v_gene: TRBV18; j_gene: TRBJ2-1; d_gene: .; CDR3nt: TGTGCCAGCTCCCTGGAAGCCGGGACAACCTCCTACAATGAGCAGTTCTTC; CDR3aa: CASSLEAGTTSYNEQFF
abundance: .; v_gene: TRBV30; j_gene: TRBJ2-7; d_gene: .; CDR3nt: TGTGCCTGGAGCCAGCCGGACCCCTACGAGCAGTACTTC; CDR3aa: CAWSQPDPYEQYF
abundance: .; v_gene: TRBV28; j_gene: TRBJ2-1; d_gene: TRBD1; CDR3nt: TGTGCCAGCAGCCCGCCCGCCCAGGGGGAAAGGGACAATGAGCAGTTCTTC; CDR3aa: CASSPPAQGERDNEQFF
abundance: .; v_gene: TRBV9; j_gene: TRBJ2-2; d_gene: TRBD2; CDR3nt: TGTGCCAGCAGCGGACTAGCGGGAGCTAGCGGGGAGCTGTTTTTT; CDR3aa: CASSGLAGASGELFF
abundance: .; v_gene: TRBV19; j_gene: TRBJ1-1; d_gene: .; CDR3nt: TGTGCCAGTAGTATTAGAGGATGGGGCACTGAAGCTTTCTTT; CDR3aa: CASSIRGWGTEAFF
abundance: .; v_gene: TRBV5-6; j_gene: TRBJ2-3; d_gene: .; CDR3nt: TGTGCCAGCAGCTTGATGGGGGGCGCAAGCGGTACGCAGTATTTT; CDR3aa: CASSLMGGASGTQYF
abundance: .; v_gene: TRBV9; j_gene: TRBJ2-1; d_gene: .; CDR3nt: TGTGCCAGCAGCGTAGGTGTAGGGGGGAATGAGCAGTTCTTC; CDR3aa: CASSVGVGGNEQFF
abundance: .; v_gene: TRBV5-1; j_gene: TRBJ2-7; d_gene: .; CDR3nt: TGCGCCAGCAGCTTGACACCCTCCTACGAGCAGTACTTC; CDR3aa: CASSLTPSYEQYF
abundance: .; v_gene: TRBV29-1; j_gene: TRBJ1-1; d_gene: .; CDR3nt: TGCAGCGTTGTTTCCCGAAACGCTGAAGCTTTCTTT; CDR3aa: CSVVSRNAEAFF
abundance: .; v_gene: TRBV27; j_gene: TRBJ1-2; d_gene: TRBD1; CDR3nt: TGTGCCAGCAGTCCAGAGACAGGGGGCGGCTATGGCTACACCTTC; CDR3aa: CASSPETGGGYGYTF
abundance: .; v_gene: TRBV18; j_gene: TRBJ2-7; d_gene: TRBD1; CDR3nt: TGTGCCAGCTCACTCCGGGACAGGGGTTACGAGCAGTACTTC; CDR3aa: CASSLRDRGYEQYF
abundance: .; v_gene: TRBV9; j_gene: TRBJ2-7; d_gene: .; CDR3nt: TGTGCCAGCAGCCCGGGGGAGCCCTCCTACGAGCAGTACTTC; CDR3aa: CASSPGEPSYEQYF
abundance: .; v_gene: TRBV28; j_gene: TRBJ2-7; d_gene: TRBD1; CDR3nt: TGTGCCAGCAGTTTATCGTACGGGACAGGGGTGGGTTGGTCCTACGAGCAGTACTTC; CDR3aa: CASSLSYGTGVGWSYEQYF
abundance: .; v_gene: TRBV28; j_gene: TRBJ1-1; d_gene: TRBD1; CDR3nt: TGTGCCAGCAGTTCCCTCTACGGACAGGGATTGAACACTGAAGCTTTCTTT; CDR3aa: CASSSLYGQGLNTEAFF
abundance: .; v_gene: TRBV27; j_gene: TRBJ2-7; d_gene: .; CDR3nt: TGTGCCAGCAGTTCCCCGGTACAGGGAGTCTACGAGCAGTACTTC; CDR3aa: CASSSPVQGVYEQYF
abundance: medium-sized; v_gene: TRBV7-2; j_gene: TRBJ1-6; d_gene: .; CDR3nt: TGTGCCAGCAGCTTATCGGCTACCGAATACTCCTATAATTCACCCCTCCACTTT; CDR3aa: CASSLSATEYSYNSPLHF
abundance: .; v_gene: TRBV28; j_gene: TRBJ1-4; d_gene: TRBD1; CDR3nt: TGTGCCAGCAGTTCAAACCGGGACAGGGGGATTGATGAAAAACTGTTTTTT; CDR3aa: CASSSNRDRGIDEKLFF
abundance: .; v_gene: TRBV4-3; j_gene: TRBJ1-2; d_gene: .; CDR3nt: TGCGCCAGCAGCCAGGGGACGCTGGGGGGCTACACCTTC; CDR3aa: CASSQGTLGGYTF
abundance: .; v_gene: TRBV15; j_gene: TRBJ1-4; d_gene: .; CDR3nt: TGTGCCACCAGCAGAGATCGTTTCGTGTTCCAGGAAAAACTGTTTTTT; CDR3aa: CATSRDRFVFQEKLFF
abundance: .; v_gene: TRBV23-1; j_gene: TRBJ1-2; d_gene: .; CDR3nt: TGCGCCAGCAGTTCGGGCGGGGTTGGGGGCTACACCTTC; CDR3aa: CASSSGGVGGYTF
abundance: .; v_gene: TRBV5-1; j_gene: TRBJ2-1; d_gene: .; CDR3nt: TGCGCCAGCAGCTTCGGACAGAACAATGAGCAGTTCTTC; CDR3aa: CASSFGQNNEQFF
abundance: medium-sized; v_gene: TRBV11-2; j_gene: TRBJ1-2; d_gene: .; CDR3nt: TGTGCCAGCAGCTTAAACACCTATGGCTACACCTTC; CDR3aa: CASSLNTYGYTF
abundance: .; v_gene: TRBV28; j_gene: TRBJ2-3; d_gene: .; CDR3nt: TGTGCCACCGAATCCGGGACCACCTTTGGCACAGATACGCAGTATTTT; CDR3aa: CATESGTTFGTDTQYF
abundance: .; v_gene: TRBV9; j_gene: TRBJ2-7; d_gene: .; CDR3nt: TGTGCCAGCAGCGTGACAGATGTCCCCGTCTACGAGCAGTACTTC; CDR3aa: CASSVTDVPVYEQYF
abundance: .; v_gene: TRBV28; j_gene: TRBJ2-7; d_gene: TRBD1; CDR3nt: TGTGCCAGCAGCCCGGACAGGGGAAGGACCTACGAGCAGTACTTC; CDR3aa: CASSPDRGRTYEQYF
abundance: .; v_gene: TRBV7-9; j_gene: TRBJ2-3; d_gene: TRBD1; CDR3nt: TGTGCCATTGGACAGGGGGCGCAAGATACGCAGTATTTT; CDR3aa: CAIGQGAQDTQYF
abundance: few; v_gene: TRBV27; j_gene: TRBJ2-2; d_gene: .; CDR3nt: TGTGCCAGCAGTTTTCAAATCACCGGGGAGCTGTTTTTT; CDR3aa: CASSFQITGELFF
abundance: once; v_gene: TRBV4-1; j_gene: TRBJ2-1; d_gene: .; CDR3nt: TGCGCCAGCAGCCAAGGCGGGGCAGGCTACAATGAGCAGTTCTTC; CDR3aa: CASSQGGAGYNEQFF
abundance: .; v_gene: TRBV2; j_gene: TRBJ2-7; d_gene: .; CDR3nt: TGTGCCAGCAGTGACTACGAGCAGTACTTC; CDR3aa: CASSDYEQYF
abundance: once; v_gene: TRBV28; j_gene: TRBJ1-3; d_gene: .; CDR3nt: TGTGCCAGCAGCGCTACTGGGAGGGGCGCGGGGGGAAACACCATATATTTT; CDR3aa: CASSATGRGAGGNTIYF
abundance: .; v_gene: TRBV7-2; j_gene: TRBJ2-7; d_gene: .; CDR3nt: TGTGCCAGCAGCTTAGGCGCAGACTACGAGCAGTACTTC; CDR3aa: CASSLGADYEQYF
abundance: .; v_gene: TRBV9; j_gene: TRBJ2-1; d_gene: .; CDR3nt: TGTGCCAGCAGCGTCTCCCAGGGTAGCGGAAAGAGCTCCTACAATGAGCAGTTCTTC; CDR3aa: CASSVSQGSGKSSYNEQFF
abundance: .; v_gene: TRBV27; j_gene: TRBJ2-3; d_gene: .; CDR3nt: TGTGCCAGCGGATACAGGGGCACAGATACGCAGTATTTT; CDR3aa: CASGYRGTDTQYF
abundance: few; v_gene: TRBV10-3; j_gene: TRBJ2-3; d_gene: .; CDR3nt: TGTGCCATCATTGATTACCTGACAGATACGCAGTATTTT; CDR3aa: CAIIDYLTDTQYF
abundance: .; v_gene: TRBV28; j_gene: TRBJ2-7; d_gene: .; CDR3nt: TGTGCCAGCAAATTTACGCAGGGGGGGTACGAGCAGTACTTC; CDR3aa: CASKFTQGGYEQYF
abundance: .; v_gene: TRBV6-1; j_gene: TRBJ2-2; d_gene: .; CDR3nt: TGTGCCAGCAGTGAAGGGGTAGGGGGCACCGGGGAGCTGTTTTTT; CDR3aa: CASSEGVGGTGELFF
abundance: .; v_gene: TRBV7-9; j_gene: TRBJ2-5; d_gene: TRBD1; CDR3nt: TGTGCCAGCAGCGCAGTGGGGACAGGGGACCAAGAGACCCAGTACTTC; CDR3aa: CASSAVGTGDQETQYF
abundance: .; v_gene: TRBV4-3; j_gene: TRBJ1-2; d_gene: .; CDR3nt: TGCGCCAGCAGCCAAGTTTTTGGGGGGTCACAGCCTAACTATGGCTACACCTTC; CDR3aa: CASSQVFGGSQPNYGYTF